This TCR beta chain was recovered during a study of T-cell memory formation after mild COVID-19. Study overall: TCR clustering was largely donor specific. Study-wide points: Second-wave clones that peaked on day 37 lacked confirmed SARS-CoV-2 specificity. Researchers found some responding clones in pre-infection memory, a sign that cross-reactive memory joined.

Researchers used 5'RACE with constant-segment primers to make TCR alpha and TCR beta cDNA libraries that carry sample barcodes and UMIs. TCRdb passed the 5' RACE reads through MiXCR, listing each CDR3 protein once. The profile covers hundreds of thousands of distinct CDR3 sequences, with around 25% appearing a single time and roughly an eighth taken by the ten largest. On this clonotype itself: Its antigen is undetermined.

Source material: PBMCs or a T cell subset sorted from them (not recorded which). The sequence derives from an adult woman who had mild COVID-19 (a few samples of this study predate the infection). Cell type and time point are not known.

The CDR3 coding sequence is TGTGCCAGCACCGACAGGGCGTCCGGGGAGCTGTTTTTT. It is translated as CASTDRASGELFF. This chain uses TRBV7-2 with TRBJ2-2, with 7 nucleotides matching TRBD1. CDR1 and CDR2 (germline): SGHTA, FQGNSA. Trimming at V came to 7 bases and at J to 6 bases, leaving 5 bases not matched to a gene. CDR3 length: 13 amino acids.